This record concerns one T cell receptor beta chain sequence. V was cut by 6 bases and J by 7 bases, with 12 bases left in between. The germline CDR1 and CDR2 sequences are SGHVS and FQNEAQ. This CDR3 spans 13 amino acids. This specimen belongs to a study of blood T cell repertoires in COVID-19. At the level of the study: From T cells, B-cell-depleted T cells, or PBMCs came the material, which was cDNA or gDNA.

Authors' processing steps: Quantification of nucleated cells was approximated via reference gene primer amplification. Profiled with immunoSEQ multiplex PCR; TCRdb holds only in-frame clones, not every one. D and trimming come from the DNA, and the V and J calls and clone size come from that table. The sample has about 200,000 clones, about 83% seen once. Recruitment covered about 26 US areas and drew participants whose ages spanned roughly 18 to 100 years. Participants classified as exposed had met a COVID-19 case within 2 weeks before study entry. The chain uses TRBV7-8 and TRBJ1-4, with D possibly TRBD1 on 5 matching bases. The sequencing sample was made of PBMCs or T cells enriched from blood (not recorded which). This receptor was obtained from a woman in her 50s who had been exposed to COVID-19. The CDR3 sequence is CASRGWGLEKLFF. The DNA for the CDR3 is TGTGCCAGCAGGGGTTGGGGACTTGAAAAACTGTTTTTT.